The 4 T cell receptor beta chains below all came from one sample that was sequenced in a study of cytomegalovirus exposure and HLA in healthy donors. TCRdb's table, derived via immunoSEQ multiplex PCR, lists solely in-frame clones and lacks some. The sample yields 110,000 to 150,000 clones, 80% to 90% seen once. Sequencing was carried out using PBMCs. These receptors were obtained from a woman aged 18-35 years in good health and CMV-seropositive.

This clone appeared a single time. The chain uses TRBV19 and TRBJ1-5; the match to TRBD1 covers 11 bases. The CDR3 extends over 15 amino acids. J was trimmed by 6 bases and V by 3 bases; bases with no gene match: 4. Germline values: CDR1 LNHDA, CDR2 SQIVND (reference sequence). The CDR3 DNA follows: TGTGCCAGTAGTATTTACGGGACAGGGGGTCAGCCCCAGCATTTT. This translates into CASSIYGTGGQPQHF.

CDR3 protein: CASSTDPQGASYEQYF. In nucleotides, the CDR3 is TGCGCCAGCAGCACCGACCCACAGGGGGCCTCCTACGAGCAGTACTTC. This chain uses TRBV5-1 with TRBJ2-7; 9 positions agree with TRBD1. V trimming: 4 bases; J trimming: 0 bases; junction bases outside the gene matches: 8. The germline gives CDR1 SGHRS, CDR2 YFSETQ. The CDR3 consists of 16 residues.

This chain connects TRBV28 to TRBJ2-2, with D perhaps matching TRBD2 (6 bases). The CDR3 sequence is 15 residues long. V was shortened by 7 bases and J by 6 bases, with 18 bases between the two germline ends. Germline CDR1 is MDHEN and CDR2 is SYDVKM. The CDR3 DNA is TGTGCCAGCAACTGGGGTGGCGGGACCTCCGGGGAGCTGTTTTTT. This gives the protein CASNWGGGTSGELFF.

This clone was recorded once. The chain is built from TRBV5-4 and TRBJ1-4, with D possibly matching TRBD1 (6 bases). The CDR3 has 15 residues. V was shortened by 5 bases and J by 8 bases, with 19 bases between the two germline ends. Germline CDR1 is SGHNT and CDR2 is YYREEE (reference sequence). CDR3 region: CASSLRLGAREKLFF. Written as DNA, the CDR3 is TGTGCCAGCAGTCTGAGGCTGGGGGCACGGGAAAAACTGTTTTTT.